The rows below give T cell receptor beta chains drawn from one sample of a study of blood T cell repertoires in COVID-19. Clones were read by immunoSEQ multiplex PCR, and TCRdb kept only the in-frame ones, dropping some. Of about 240,000 clones in the sample, approximately 86% were seen once. The sample taken for sequencing was peripheral blood. The receptors originated from a woman between 45 and 65 years old with COVID-19, enrolled during active disease. CDR3s include the opening cysteine and the closing phenylalanine or tryptophan. D genes are given only for firm matches. Clone size is given for some rows only: seen once, a few or many times, or a class if the clone is expanded.

TRBJ1-1 - TRBV29-1 - CSVSMGPNTEAFF TGCAGCGTTTCGATGGGGCCCAACACTGAAGCTTTCTTT
TRBJ1-5 few TRBV28 - CASSHYQPQHF TGTGCCAGCAGTCACTATCAGCCCCAGCATTTT
TRBJ1-2 - TRBV19 - CASSIGGTNYGYTF TGTGCCAGTAGTATAGGGGGCACTAACTATGGCTACACCTTC
TRBJ1-6 - TRBV6-2/TRBV6-3 - CASSPNRDSPLHF TGTGCCAGCAGCCCCAACAGGGACTCACCCCTCCACTTT
TRBJ1-3 - TRBV6-6 - CASSIQGAGNTIYF TGTGCCAGCAGTATACAGGGCGCTGGAAACACCATATATTTT
TRBJ1-1 - TRBV7-9 - CASSLGLGRTEAFF TGTGCCAGCAGCTTAGGTCTAGGGAGGACTGAAGCTTTCTTT
TRBJ1-6 - TRBV5-1 - CASSYSRGINSPLHF TGCGCCAGCAGCTATTCCAGGGGCATCAATTCACCCCTCCACTTT
TRBJ1-5 - TRBV5-1 - CASSLARTVNSNQPQHF TGCGCCAGCAGCTTGGCCCGGACAGTTAATAGCAATCAGCCCCAGCATTTT
TRBJ2-1 - TRBV27 - CASSSVSSYNEQFF TGTGCCAGCAGTTCCGTGAGCTCCTACAATGAGCAGTTCTTC
TRBJ1-1 few TRBV12-5 - CASGLAVTAMNTEAFF TGTGCTAGTGGTTTGGCCGTAACTGCTATGAACACTGAAGCTTTCTTT
TRBJ1-5 - TRBV12-3/TRBV12-4 - CASSIDSNQPQHF TGTGCCAGCTCTATAGATAGCAATCAGCCCCAGCATTTT
TRBJ1-4 - TRBV9 - CASSPTPVKEKLFF TGTGCCAGCAGCCCCACCCCGGTAAAGGAAAAACTGTTTTTT
TRBJ1-4 - TRBV27 - CASFYRGPRILRRLFF TGTGCCAGCTTTTACCGGGGTCCCCGTATATTGAGGAGACTGTTTTTT
TRBJ1-5 - TRBV27 - CASSPRGNQPQHF TGTGCCAGCAGCCCCAGGGGCAATCAGCCCCAGCATTTT
TRBJ2-7 - TRBV27 TRBD1 CASSLGTENEQYF TGTGCCAGCAGTTTAGGGACAGAAAACGAGCAGTACTTC
TRBJ1-5 - TRBV2 - CASSVGPLGPQHF TGTGCCAGCAGTGTGGGCCCGTTGGGGCCCCAGCATTTT
TRBJ1-2 - TRBV11-2 TRBD1 CASSADRGNYGYTF TGTGCCAGCAGCGCCGACAGGGGAAACTATGGCTACACCTTC
TRBJ1-3 - TRBV30 - CAWTRRGHGNTIYF TGTGCCTGGACCCGAAGGGGTCACGGAAACACCATATATTTT
TRBJ2-7 - TRBV3-1/TRBV3-2 TRBD1 CASSQGRGRLEQYF TGTGCCAGCAGCCAGGGTAGGGGGCGCCTCGAGCAGTACTTC
TRBJ2-7 - TRBV5-6 TRBD2 CASSPRGLAGGPSSYEQYF TGTGCCAGCAGCCCGCGGGGACTAGCGGGGGGCCCTAGCTCCTACGAGCAGTACTTC
TRBJ2-7 - TRBV7-9 - CASRPDGGYEQYF TGTGCCAGCAGACCTGACGGAGGATACGAGCAGTACTTC
TRBJ1-6 - TRBV30 - CAWSVKGGNSPLHF TGTGCCTGGAGTGTAAAGGGGGGGAATTCACCCCTCCACTTT
TRBJ2-5 - TRBV27 TRBD1 CASSLRWDRGQTQYF TGTGCCAGCAGTTTAAGGTGGGACAGGGGTCAGACCCAGTACTTC
TRBJ2-1 - TRBV19 TRBD2 CASSKVSGGVNEQFF TGTGCCAGTAGTAAGGTTAGCGGGGGGGTTAATGAGCAGTTCTTC
TRBJ1-2 few TRBV7-8 - CASSDRIGRGYTF TGTGCCAGCAGCGACCGGATAGGGAGGGGCTACACCTTC
TRBJ2-6 - TRBV6-5 - CASTTGDSGANVLTF TGTGCCAGCACCACGGGGGACTCTGGGGCCAACGTCCTGACTTTC
TRBJ2-4 - TRBV5-6 TRBD2 CASTGGLAGGPAKNIQYF TGTGCCAGCACAGGGGGACTAGCGGGGGGCCCCGCCAAAAACATTCAGTACTTC
TRBJ2-3 - TRBV5-1 TRBD2 CASSFLTSGGTDTQYF TGCGCCAGCAGCTTCCTGACTAGCGGGGGCACAGATACGCAGTATTTT